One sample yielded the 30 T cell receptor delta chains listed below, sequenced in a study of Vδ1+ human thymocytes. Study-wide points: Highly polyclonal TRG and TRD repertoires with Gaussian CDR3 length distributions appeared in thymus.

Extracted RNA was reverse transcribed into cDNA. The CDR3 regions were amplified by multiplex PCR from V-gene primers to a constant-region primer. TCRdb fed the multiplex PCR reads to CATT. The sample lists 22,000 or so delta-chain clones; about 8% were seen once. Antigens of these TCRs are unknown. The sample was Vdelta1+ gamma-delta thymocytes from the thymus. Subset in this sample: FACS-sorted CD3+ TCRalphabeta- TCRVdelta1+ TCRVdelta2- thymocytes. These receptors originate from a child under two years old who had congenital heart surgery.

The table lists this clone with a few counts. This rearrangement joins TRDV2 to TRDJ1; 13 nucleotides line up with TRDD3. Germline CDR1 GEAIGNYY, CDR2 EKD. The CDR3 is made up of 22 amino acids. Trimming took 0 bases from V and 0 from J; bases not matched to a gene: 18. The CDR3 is CACDTFLRCTGGYAYHTDKLIF. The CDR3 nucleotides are TGTGCCTGTGACACCTTCCTACGTTGTACTGGGGGATACGCGTATCACACCGATAAACTCATCTTT.

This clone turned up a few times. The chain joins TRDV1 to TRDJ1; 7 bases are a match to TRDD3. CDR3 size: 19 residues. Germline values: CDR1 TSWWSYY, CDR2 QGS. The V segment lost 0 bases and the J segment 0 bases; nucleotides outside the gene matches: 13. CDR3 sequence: CALGELGELGGRYTDKLIF. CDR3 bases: TGTGCTCTTGGGGAACTCGGGGAGCTGGGGGGGCGATACACCGATAAACTCATCTTT.

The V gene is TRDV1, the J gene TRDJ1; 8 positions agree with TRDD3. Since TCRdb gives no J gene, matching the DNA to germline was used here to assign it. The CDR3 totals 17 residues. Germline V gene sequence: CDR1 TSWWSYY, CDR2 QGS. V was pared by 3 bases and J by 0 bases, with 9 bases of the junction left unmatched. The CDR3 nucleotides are TGTGCTCTTGGGGAGTTACTGGGGGGTTTCTACACCGATAAACTCATCTTT. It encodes CALGELLGGFYTDKLIF.

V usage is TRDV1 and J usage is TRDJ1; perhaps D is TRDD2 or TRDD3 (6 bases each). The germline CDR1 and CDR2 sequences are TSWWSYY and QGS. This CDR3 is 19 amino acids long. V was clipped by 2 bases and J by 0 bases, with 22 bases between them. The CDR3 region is CALGECLLQYWDDTDKLIF. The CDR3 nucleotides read TGTGCTCTTGGGGAATGTCTCCTACAGTACTGGGATGACACCGATAAACTCATCTTT.

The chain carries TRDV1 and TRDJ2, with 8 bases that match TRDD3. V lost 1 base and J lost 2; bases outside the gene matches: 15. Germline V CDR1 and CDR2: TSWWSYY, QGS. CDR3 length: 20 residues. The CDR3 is CALGEQTPKTGGTLTAQLFF. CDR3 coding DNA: TGTGCTCTTGGGGAACAGACCCCGAAAACTGGGGGGACCTTGACAGCACAACTCTTCTTT.

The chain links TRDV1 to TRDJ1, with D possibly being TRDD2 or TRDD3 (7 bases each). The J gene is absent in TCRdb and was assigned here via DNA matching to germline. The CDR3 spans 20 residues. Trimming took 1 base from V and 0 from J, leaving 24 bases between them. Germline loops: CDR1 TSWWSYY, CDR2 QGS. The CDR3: CALGEPFLTGDPQNTDKLIF. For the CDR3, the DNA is TGTGCTCTTGGGGAACCCTTCCTTACTGGGGATCCTCAAAACACCGATAAACTCATCTTT.

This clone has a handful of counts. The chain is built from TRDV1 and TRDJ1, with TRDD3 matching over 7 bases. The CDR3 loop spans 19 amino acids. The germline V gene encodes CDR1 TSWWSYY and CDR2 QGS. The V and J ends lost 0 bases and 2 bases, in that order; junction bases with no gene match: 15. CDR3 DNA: TGTGCTCTTGGGGAACTGAGGCCCTACGGGCGGGATACAACCGATAAACTCATCTTT. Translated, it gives CALGELRPYGRDTTDKLIF.

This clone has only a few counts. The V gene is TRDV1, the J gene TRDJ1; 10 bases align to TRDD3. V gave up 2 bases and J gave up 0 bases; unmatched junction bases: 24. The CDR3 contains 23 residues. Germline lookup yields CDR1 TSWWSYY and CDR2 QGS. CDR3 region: CALGELSGLTYWGIREYTDKLIF. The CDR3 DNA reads TGTGCTCTTGGGGAATTGAGTGGACTCACGTACTGGGGGATCCGGGAGTACACCGATAAACTCATCTTT.

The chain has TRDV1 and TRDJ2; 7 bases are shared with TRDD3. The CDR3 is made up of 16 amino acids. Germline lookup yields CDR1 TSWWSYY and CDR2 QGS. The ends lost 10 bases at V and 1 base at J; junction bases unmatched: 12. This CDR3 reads CAPRGGMPFLTAQLFF. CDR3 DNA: TGTGCTCCTAGAGGGGGGATGCCCTTTTTGACAGCACAACTCTTCTTT.

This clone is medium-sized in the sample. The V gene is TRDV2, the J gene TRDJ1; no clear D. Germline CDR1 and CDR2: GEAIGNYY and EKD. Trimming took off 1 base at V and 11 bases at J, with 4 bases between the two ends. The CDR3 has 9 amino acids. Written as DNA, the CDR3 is TGTGCCTGTGACACAATCCTCATCTTT. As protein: CACDTILIF.

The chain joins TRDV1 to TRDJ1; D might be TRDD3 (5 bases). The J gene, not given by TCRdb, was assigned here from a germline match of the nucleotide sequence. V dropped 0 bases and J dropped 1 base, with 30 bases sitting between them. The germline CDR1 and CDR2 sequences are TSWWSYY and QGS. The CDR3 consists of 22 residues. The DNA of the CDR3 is TGTGCTCTTGGGGAACTAGCCTTTCCCACTCATACTGGATGTACGAGCACCGATAAACTCATCTTT. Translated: CALGELAFPTHTGCTSTDKLIF.

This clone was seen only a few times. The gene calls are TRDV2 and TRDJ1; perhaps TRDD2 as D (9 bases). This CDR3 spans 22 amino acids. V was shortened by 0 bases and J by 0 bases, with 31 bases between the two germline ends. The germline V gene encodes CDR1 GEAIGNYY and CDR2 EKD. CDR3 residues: CACDTEAFLRTGGQYYTDKLIF. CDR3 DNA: TGTGCCTGTGACACCGAAGCCTTCCTACGTACTGGGGGGCAATACTACACCGATAAACTCATCTTT.

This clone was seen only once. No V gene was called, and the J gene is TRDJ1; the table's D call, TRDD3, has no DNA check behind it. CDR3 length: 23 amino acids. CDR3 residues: CALGETLGLPTTTLGAHTDKLIF. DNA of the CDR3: TGTGCTCTTGGGGAAACTCTCGGCCTTCCTACGACGACCCTGGGGGCCCACACCGATAAACTCATCTTT.

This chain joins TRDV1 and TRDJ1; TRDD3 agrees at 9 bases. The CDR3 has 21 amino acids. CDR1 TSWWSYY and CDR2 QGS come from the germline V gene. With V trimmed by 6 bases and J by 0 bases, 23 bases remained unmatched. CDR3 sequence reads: CALGDIPVTLVLGDYTDKLIF. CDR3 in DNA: TGTGCTCTTGGAGATATTCCTGTAACCCTCGTACTGGGGGACTACACCGATAAACTCATCTTT.

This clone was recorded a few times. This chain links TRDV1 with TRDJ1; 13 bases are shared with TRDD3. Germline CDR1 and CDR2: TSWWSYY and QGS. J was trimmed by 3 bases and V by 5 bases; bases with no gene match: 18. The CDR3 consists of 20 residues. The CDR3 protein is CALGTTVSSTGGYVSDKLIF. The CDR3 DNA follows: TGTGCTCTTGGGACTACGGTGTCCTCTACTGGGGGATACGTGTCCGATAAACTCATCTTT.

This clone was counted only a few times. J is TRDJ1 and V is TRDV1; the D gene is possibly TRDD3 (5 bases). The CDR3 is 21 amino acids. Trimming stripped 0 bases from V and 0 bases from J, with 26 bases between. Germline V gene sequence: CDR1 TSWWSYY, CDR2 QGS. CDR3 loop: CALGELPPRDGSTLYTDKLIF. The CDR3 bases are TGTGCTCTTGGGGAACTTCCCCCGCGGGATGGTAGTACCCTGTACACCGATAAACTCATCTTT.

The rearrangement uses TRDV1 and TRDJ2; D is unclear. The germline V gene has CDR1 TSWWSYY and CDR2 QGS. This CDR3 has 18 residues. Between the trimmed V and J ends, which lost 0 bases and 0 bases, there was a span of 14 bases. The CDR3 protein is CALGELVVSTALTAQLFF. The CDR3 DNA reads TGTGCTCTTGGGGAACTGGTGGTGAGTACCGCTTTGACAGCACAACTCTTCTTT.

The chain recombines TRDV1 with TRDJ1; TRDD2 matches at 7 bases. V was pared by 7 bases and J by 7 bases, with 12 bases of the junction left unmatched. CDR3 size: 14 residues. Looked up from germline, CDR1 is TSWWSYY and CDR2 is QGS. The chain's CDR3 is CALAGFLRLRKLIF. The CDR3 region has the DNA TGTGCTCTTGCAGGATTCCTACGTCTTCGTAAACTCATCTTT.

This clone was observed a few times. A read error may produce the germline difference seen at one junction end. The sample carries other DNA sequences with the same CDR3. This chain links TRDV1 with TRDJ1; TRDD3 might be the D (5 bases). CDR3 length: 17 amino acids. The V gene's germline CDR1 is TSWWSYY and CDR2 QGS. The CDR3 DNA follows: TGTGCCCTTGGGGAACCTCACGACCGCGGGGACACCGATAAACTCATCTTT. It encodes CALGEPHDRGDTDKLIF.

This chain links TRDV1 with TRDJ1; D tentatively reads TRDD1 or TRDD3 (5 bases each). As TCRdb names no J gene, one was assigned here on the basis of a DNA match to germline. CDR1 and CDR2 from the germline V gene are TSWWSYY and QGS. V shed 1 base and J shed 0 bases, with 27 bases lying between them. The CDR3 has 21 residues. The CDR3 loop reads CALGEPTTSMGKNKYTDKLIF. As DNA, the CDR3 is TGTGCTCTTGGGGAACCAACTACAAGTATGGGGAAAAATAAGTACACCGATAAACTCATCTTT.

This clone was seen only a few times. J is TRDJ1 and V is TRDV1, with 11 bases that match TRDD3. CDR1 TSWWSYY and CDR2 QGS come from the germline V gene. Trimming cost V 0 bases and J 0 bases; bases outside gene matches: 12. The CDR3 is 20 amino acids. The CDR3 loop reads CALGELKAYWGIEYTDKLIF. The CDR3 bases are TGTGCTCTTGGGGAACTAAAGGCCTACTGGGGGATAGAGTACACCGATAAACTCATCTTT.

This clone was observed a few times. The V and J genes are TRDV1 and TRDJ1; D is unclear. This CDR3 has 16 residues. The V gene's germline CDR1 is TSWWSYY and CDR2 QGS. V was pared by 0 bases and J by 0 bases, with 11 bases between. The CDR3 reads CALGELPQKDTDKLIF. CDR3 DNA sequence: TGTGCTCTTGGGGAACTTCCCCAAAAGGACACCGATAAACTCATCTTT.

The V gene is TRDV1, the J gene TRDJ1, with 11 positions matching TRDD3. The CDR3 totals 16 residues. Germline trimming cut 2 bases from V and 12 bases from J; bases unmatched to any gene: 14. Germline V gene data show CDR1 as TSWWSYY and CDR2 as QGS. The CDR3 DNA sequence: TGTGCTCTTGGGGAATCTCCCTTGGGGGATACGCTAGGGTTCATCTTT. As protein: CALGESPLGDTLGFIF.

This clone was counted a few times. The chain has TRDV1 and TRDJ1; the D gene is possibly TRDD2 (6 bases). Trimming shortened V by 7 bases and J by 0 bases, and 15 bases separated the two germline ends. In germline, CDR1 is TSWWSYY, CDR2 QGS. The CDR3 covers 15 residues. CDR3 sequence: CALAPSHFYTDKLIF. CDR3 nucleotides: TGTGCTCTTGCGCCTTCCCACTTTTACACCGATAAACTCATCTTT.

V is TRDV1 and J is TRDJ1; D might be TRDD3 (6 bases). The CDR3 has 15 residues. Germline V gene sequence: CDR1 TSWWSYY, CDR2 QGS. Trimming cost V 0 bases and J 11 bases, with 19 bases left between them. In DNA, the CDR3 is TGTGCTCTTGGGGAACTGGGTCTAAGTAGGACTGGGCTCATCTTT. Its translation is CALGELGLSRTGLIF.

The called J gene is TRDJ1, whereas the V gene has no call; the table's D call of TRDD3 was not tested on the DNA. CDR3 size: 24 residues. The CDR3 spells CAVGEEDGAASYWGIRPSTRGLIF. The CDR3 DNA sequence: TGTGCTGTTGGGGAAGAAGACGGAGCGGCCAGCTACTGGGGGATACGCCCGTCGACCAGGGGACTCATCTTT.

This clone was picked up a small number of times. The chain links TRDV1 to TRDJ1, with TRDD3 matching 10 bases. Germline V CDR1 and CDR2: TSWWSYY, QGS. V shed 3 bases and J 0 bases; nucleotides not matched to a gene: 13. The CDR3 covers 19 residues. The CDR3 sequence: CALGDAFLETGGYTDKLIF. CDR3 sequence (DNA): TGTGCTCTTGGGGACGCCTTCCTAGAGACTGGGGGATACACCGATAAACTCATCTTT.

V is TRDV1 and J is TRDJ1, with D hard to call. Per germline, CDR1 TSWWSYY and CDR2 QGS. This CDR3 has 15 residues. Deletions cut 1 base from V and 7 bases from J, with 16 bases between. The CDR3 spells CALGERNDPGIKLIF. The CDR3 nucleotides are TGTGCTCTTGGGGAACGTAATGACCCGGGCATTAAACTCATCTTT.

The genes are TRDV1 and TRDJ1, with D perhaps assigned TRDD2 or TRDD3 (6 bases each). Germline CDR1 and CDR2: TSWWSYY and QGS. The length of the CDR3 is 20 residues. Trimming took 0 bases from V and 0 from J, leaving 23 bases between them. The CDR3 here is CALGELGFLSLGKYTDKLIF. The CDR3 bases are TGTGCTCTTGGGGAACTGGGGTTCCTAAGTCTGGGGAAGTACACCGATAAACTCATCTTT.

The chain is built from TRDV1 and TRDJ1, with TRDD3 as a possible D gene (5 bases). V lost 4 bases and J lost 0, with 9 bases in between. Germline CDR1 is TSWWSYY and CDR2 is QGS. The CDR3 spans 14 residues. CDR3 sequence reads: CALGGRGYTDKLIF. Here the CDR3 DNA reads TGTGCTCTTGGGGGGAGGGGGTACACCGATAAACTCATCTTT.